The present entry profiles one T cell receptor beta chain with its context. Its matching antigen is unknown. The source of the sample is a study of cytomegalovirus exposure and HLA in healthy donors. CDR3 length: 14 amino acids. V lost 2 bases and J 7 bases, leaving 14 bases between the germline ends. Germline values: CDR1 MNHNY, CDR2 SVGAGI (reference sequence). PCR primers comprised 60 Vbeta and 13 Jbeta primers. Measured with immunoSEQ multiplex PCR; TCRdb has only the in-frame clones, and not every one. Of 65,000 to 100,000 clones in the sample, about 74% were seen once. Broader study findings: Reportedly, diagnosis of cytomegalovirus status by the classifier showed high specificity and sensitivity. Many donors carried some public TCRs, although rarity characterized most TCR sequences. Later analysis showed most CMV-associated TCR beta chains appearing HLA-restricted. Some TCR beta chains (more than 150 of them) were listed as cytomegalovirus-associated.

The chain recombines TRBV6-6 with TRBJ1-2; no clear D gene. Material: PBMCs. This TCR came from a man aged 40-50 years in good health and CMV-seronegative. CDR3 amino acids: CASSYGKMEGGYTF. The CDR3 DNA reads TGTGCCAGCAGTTACGGAAAGATGGAGGGTGGCTACACCTTC.